This TCR beta chain was found in a study of control samples from healthy donors and cancer patients. Clones were sequenced by immunoSEQ multiplex PCR, and TCRdb holds only the in-frame ones, with some missing. The sample carries about 44,000 clones, 70% to 75% recorded once. CDR1 and CDR2 from the germline V gene are KGHDR and SFDVKD. V lost 1 base and J lost 5, with 4 bases in between. The CDR3 is 12 amino acids. This receptor was obtained from a male donor with melanoma. This rearrangement joins TRBV24-1 to TRBJ2-5; D gene uncertain. Material for sequencing was formalin-fixed, paraffin-embedded tissue. As DNA, the CDR3 is TGTGCCACCAGTGATTTTGGGGAGACCCAGTACTTC. It specifies CATSDFGETQYF.